Each of the 20 T cell receptor beta chains below was sequenced from the same sample in a study of spatial heterogeneity in lung cancer. Time point given: sample taken at primary tumor resection. In each case, whole RNA from tumor, nontumor lung or frozen PBMC was sequenced unsorted. One entry per CDR3 protein results from TCRdb running MiXCR on the 5' RACE reads. The sample lists fewer than 15,000 distinct CDR3 sequences, around 4.2% occurring once. Material: PBMCs, obtained at surgery. The origin of the receptors is a male donor with early-stage non-small cell lung cancer.

Details on this clonotype: One base away lies a much larger clone, so this may be a sequencing read error. This beta chain is a stray read from a library made for alpha chains; its abundance is not meaningful. The chain couples TRBV5-4 to TRBJ2-3, with D unresolved. The length of the CDR3 is 13 residues. Germline-derived CDR1 and CDR2 are SGHNT and YYREEE (reference sequence). The CDR3 DNA sequence: TGTGCCAGCGGCTTGGGCCTTAGGGATACGCAGTATTTT. This translates into CASGLGLRDTQYF. The variable domain in full, completed from reference TRBV5-4 and TRBJ2-3, reads ETGVTQSPTHLIKTRGQQVTLRCSSQSGHNTVSWYQQALGQGPQFIFQYYREEENGRGNFPPRFSGLQFPNYSSELNVNALELDDSALYLCASGLGLRDTQYFGPGTRLTVL.

The sample holds many counts of this clonotype. Because the library targeted alpha chains, this beta chain is an off-target read whose size means little. The rearrangement joins TRBV24-1 to TRBJ2-5; TRBD2 matches at 7 bases. This CDR3 is built from 12 residues. V lost 5 bases, J lost 5 bases, and 1 base stayed unmatched. Per the germline V gene, CDR1 is KGHDR and CDR2 is SFDVKD. The CDR3 loop is CATSAGGETQYF. For the CDR3, the DNA is TGTGCCACCAGTGCCGGGGGGGAGACCCAGTACTTC.

This clonotype was found many times. Since it is a stray read in a library aimed at alpha chains, this beta chain has a size that is not meaningful. The V call is TRBV7-2, the J call TRBJ2-3, with TRBD1 matching over 9 bases. The germline V gene encodes CDR1 SGHTA and CDR2 FQGNSA. The CDR3 totals 14 residues. V shed 5 bases, J shed 3 bases, and the junction held 3 bases outside the gene matches. In DNA, the CDR3 is TGTGCCAGCAGCCGGGACAGGGAGACAGATACGCAGTATTTT. It is translated as CASSRDRETDTQYF. The variable domain in full, with the rest retrieved from reference TRBV7-2 and TRBJ2-3, is GAGVSQSPSNKVTEKGKDVELRCDPISGHTALYWYRQSLGQGLEFLIYFQGNSAPDKSGLPSDRFSAERTGGSVSTLTIQRTQQEDSAVYLCASSRDRETDTQYFGPGTRLTVL.

In its sample, this clonotype was seen many times. The library was designed around alpha chains, so this beta chain is a stray read whose abundance carries little weight. The genes are TRBV9 and TRBJ2-6; TRBD1 matches at 7 bases. CDR3 length: 16 residues. Trimming took 0 bases from V and 3 from J; bases not matched to a gene: 3. Germline V gives CDR1 SGDLS, CDR2 YYNGEE. For the CDR3, the DNA is TGTGCCAGCAGCGTAGAGGGGGCCGGTGGGGCCAACGTCCTGACTTTC. It encodes CASSVEGAGGANVLTF. The full variable domain, in which reference TRBV9 and TRBJ2-6 provide the parts outside the CDR3, is DSGVTQTPKHLITATGQRVTLRCSPRSGDLSVYWYQQSLDQGLQFLIQYYNGEERAKGNILERFSAQQFPDLHSELNLSSLELGDSALYFCASSVEGAGGANVLTFGAGSRLTVL.

This clonotype was detected many times. Found in a library prepared for alpha chains, this beta chain is an off-target read, and its abundance has little meaning. The CDR3 nucleotides are TGTGCCAGCAGCTTGGGGGGACAGTACCAAGAGACCCAGTACTTC. Residues: CASSLGGQYQETQYF. The gene calls are TRBV7-3 and TRBJ2-5; tentatively, D is TRBD1 (7 bases). This CDR3 has 15 residues. V was clipped by 3 bases and J by 0 bases, with 11 bases between them. Germline V gene data show CDR1 as SGHTA and CDR2 as FQGTGA. Looking up the rest from reference TRBV7-3 and TRBJ2-5 gives the full variable domain: GAGVSQTPSNKVTEKGKYVELRCDPISGHTALYWYRQSLGQGPEFLIYFQGTGAADDSGLPNDRFFAVRPEGSVSTLKIQRTERGDSAVYLCASSLGGQYQETQYFGPGTRLLVL.

This clonotype was found many times. Little can be read into the size of this beta chain, an off-target read in a library designed for alpha chains. The chain has TRBV12-3 or TRBV12-4 and TRBJ2-1, with 7 bases that match TRBD2. V lost 6 bases, J lost 4 bases, and 9 bases stayed unmatched. The CDR3 has 15 amino acids. The CDR3 protein is CASRPGEGRYNEQFF. The DNA of the CDR3 is TGTGCCAGCAGGCCGGGGGAGGGTAGATACAATGAGCAGTTCTTC.

This clonotype ranks as medium-sized (0.01 to 0.1%). With the library built for alpha chains, this beta chain is off target and its frequency is not meaningful. V usage is TRBV28 and J usage is TRBJ2-1; 8 nucleotides match TRBD2. The CDR3 is made up of 17 amino acids. Unmatched junction bases numbered 16, after V lost 6 bases and J lost 6 bases. The germline CDR1 and CDR2 sequences are MDHEN and SYDVKM. CDR3 in DNA: TGTGCCAGCAGCCCCTATATAGCGGGAAGGGTTGTCAATGAGCAGTTCTTC. It translates to CASSPYIAGRVVNEQFF.

The table lists this clonotype with a few counts. The library was prepared for alpha chains; this beta chain is a stray read, so its frequency means little. This chain links TRBV9 with TRBJ2-7; the match to TRBD1 covers 7 bases. The CDR3 runs to 15 residues. Losses at the gene ends were 0 bases for V and 2 bases for J; bases not matched to a gene: 5. Germline V gene sequence: CDR1 SGDLS, CDR2 YYNGEE. CDR3 nucleotides: TGTGCCAGCAGCGTAGCCGGGACAGAGACCTACGAGCAGTACTTC. It codes for CASSVAGTETYEQYF.

This clonotype appeared many times. Because this beta chain is a stray read in a library intended to capture alpha chains, its abundance should not be given much weight. The V and J genes are TRBV6-2 or TRBV6-3 and TRBJ2-7; D might be TRBD1 (6 bases). CDR1 MNHEY and CDR2 SVGEGT come from the germline V gene. V lost 6 bases, J lost 5 bases, and 17 bases lay in between. This CDR3 contains 14 residues. DNA of the CDR3: TGTGCCAGCAGGCCTGACAGGTCCGAGGACGAGCAGTACTTC. This translates into CASRPDRSEDEQYF.

This clonotype was observed a handful of times. The library was designed around alpha chains, so this beta chain is a stray read whose abundance carries little weight. In DNA, the CDR3 is TGCGCCAGCAGCTTTGAGTTTGGTCAAGAGACCCAGTACTTC. It codes for CASSFEFGQETQYF. The chain couples TRBV5-1 to TRBJ2-5; no reliable D call. Trimming removed 2 bases at V and 2 bases at J, with 10 bases between. In germline, CDR1 is SGHRS, CDR2 YFSETQ. The length of the CDR3 is 14 residues.

The table lists this clonotype with many counts. With the library built for alpha chains, this beta chain is off target and its frequency is not meaningful. The chain combines TRBV9 with TRBJ2-6, with unresolved D. The CDR3 is 17 residues long. V shed 4 bases and J shed 0 bases, with 14 bases lying between them. Per the germline V gene, CDR1 is SGDLS and CDR2 is YYNGEE. The CDR3 region is CASSTSRQFSGANVLTF. Here the CDR3 DNA reads TGTGCCAGCAGCACCTCGAGGCAGTTCTCTGGGGCCAACGTCCTGACTTTC.

This clonotype was seen many times. This beta chain turned up in a library designed for alpha chains; as an off-target read, its abundance says little. The chain recombines TRBV5-6 with TRBJ1-2, with D possibly matching TRBD1 (5 bases). V lost 1 base and J lost 0, with 10 bases in between. Looked up from germline, CDR1 is SGHDT and CDR2 is YYEEEE. The CDR3 has 15 residues. For the CDR3, the DNA is TGTGCCAGCAGCTTGTGGGGGGATTCTAACTATGGCTACACCTTC. Amino acids: CASSLWGDSNYGYTF.

There are many counts of this clonotype. This beta chain is an unintended read in a library built for alpha chains; its size means little. The chain employs TRBV7-9 and TRBJ2-3; D is undetermined. Germline V gene data show CDR1 as SEHNR and CDR2 as FQNEAQ (reference sequence). The V and J ends lost 7 bases and 0 bases respectively, with 14 bases between them. There are 15 residues in the CDR3. The CDR3 reads CASTPRSSSTDTQYF. The CDR3 DNA reads as TGTGCCAGCACCCCAAGGAGCTCTAGCACAGATACGCAGTATTTT.

Ten or more counts support this clonotype. For a library built for alpha chains, this beta chain is a stray read; little rests on its size. The V and J genes are TRBV18 and TRBJ2-1; D ambiguous. Germline V gene sequence: CDR1 KGHSH, CDR2 LQKENI. The V end lost 2 bases, the J end lost 4 bases, and 3 bases lay between the germline ends. The CDR3 has 12 residues. The CDR3 reads CASSPEYNEQFF. The DNA for the CDR3 is TGTGCCAGCTCACCAGAATACAATGAGCAGTTCTTC.

This clonotype was counted ten times or more. The size of this beta chain means little, since it is a stray read in a library made for alpha chains. V is TRBV7-9 and J is TRBJ2-5, with D tentatively TRBD1 or TRBD2 (5 bases each). Trimming shortened V by 5 bases and J by 5 bases, and 18 bases separated the two germline ends. The CDR3 consists of 15 residues. Germline CDR1 SEHNR, CDR2 FQNEAQ (reference sequence). CDR3 coding DNA: TGTGCCAGCAGCACCGAGGGCCAGGGTGGCGAGACCCAGTACTTC. Residues: CASSTEGQGGETQYF.

In its sample, this clonotype was seen many times. The library was built for alpha chains, so this beta chain is an off-target read and its size means little. The V call is TRBV7-2, the J call TRBJ2-7; possibly TRBD2 for D (5 bases). Germline V lookup: CDR1 SGHTA, CDR2 FQGNSA. This CDR3 comprises 13 residues. Between the trimmed V and J ends, which lost 4 bases and 12 bases, there was a span of 19 bases. The CDR3 DNA is TGTGCCAGCAGCTCACGGGAATGGAGTGCTCCGTACTTC. It specifies CASSSREWSAPYF.

This clonotype was picked up many times. With the library built for alpha chains, this beta chain is off target and its frequency is not meaningful. The chain combines TRBV18 with TRBJ1-1, with a possible D match to TRBD1 (6 bases). Germline CDR1 is KGHSH and CDR2 is LQKENI. The V end was cut by 6 bases, the J end by 3 bases, with 8 bases between. This CDR3 region has 12 residues. The CDR3 DNA sequence: TGTGCCAGCTCTTACAGGGACACTGAAGCTTTCTTT. Translating it yields CASSYRDTEAFF. The full variable domain, rest sourced from reference TRBV18 and TRBJ1-1, is NAGVMQNPRHLVRRRGQEARLRCSPMKGHSHVYWYRQLPEEGLKFMVYLQKENIIDESGMPKERFSAEFPKEGPSILRIQQVVRGDSAAYFCASSYRDTEAFFGQGTRLTVV.

This clonotype was counted many times. This beta chain lies outside the target of a library built for alpha chains; its clone size means little. V and J are TRBV6-2 or TRBV6-3 and TRBJ1-6; perhaps TRBD1 as D (5 bases). The CDR3 contains 13 residues. Trimming stripped 4 bases from V and 10 bases from J, with 11 bases between. Germline CDR1 reads MNHEY; CDR2 reads SVGEGT. The CDR3 nucleotides read TGTGCCAGCAGTTTGCAGGGAAGATCACCCCTCCACTTT. Residues: CASSLQGRSPLHF.

This clonotype was counted at least ten times. Because this beta chain is a stray read in a library intended to capture alpha chains, its abundance should not be given much weight. V gene TRBV20-1 combines with J gene TRBJ2-1; D may be TRBD2 (5 bases). The V end lost 2 bases, the J end lost 4 bases, and 6 bases lay between the germline ends. CDR3 size: 12 residues. The V gene's germline CDR1 is DFQATT and CDR2 SNEGSKA (reference sequence). The CDR3 DNA sequence: TGCAGTGCTAGATCGGGGTACAATGAGCAGTTCTTC. Its protein is CSARSGYNEQFF.

This clonotype was seen a handful of times. Since it is a stray read in a library aimed at alpha chains, this beta chain has a size that is not meaningful. J is TRBJ1-2 and V is TRBV6-5; no firm D call. V was trimmed by 11 bases and J by 4 bases, leaving 8 bases between them. The CDR3 has 10 residues. Germline V lookup: CDR1 MNHEY, CDR2 SVGAGI. The CDR3 reads CAPPFYGYTF. The CDR3 bases are TGTGCCCCCCCGTTCTATGGCTACACCTTC.